The 2 T cell receptor beta chains listed next were all sequenced from one sample in a study of Tregs in tolerant kidney transplant recipients. Recipients received nonmyeloablative bone marrow transplants from related graft donors, with transient mixed chimerism. Measured with immunoSEQ multiplex PCR; TCRdb has only the in-frame clones, and not every one. This sample lists 30,000 to 40,000 clones; its ten largest clones have under 2%. The material sequenced was CD4+ T cells from blood (PBMCs), taken 24 months after the transplant. These receptors originate from a human patient who received a combined kidney and bone marrow transplant. Among the T cells, some may be from the graft donor.

Comments on this clone: The observed sequence ends 3 residues before the CDR3 terminus, with the missing tail filled in from the germline J gene. Other DNA sequences in this specimen translate into the identical CDR3. The chain links TRBV11-2 to TRBJ2-7; TRBD1 might be the D (6 bases). CDR1 SGHAT and CDR2 FQNNGV come from the germline V gene. Trimming removed 0 bases at V and 4 bases at J, with 7 bases between. The CDR3 is 13 amino acids. This CDR3 is CASSLDRGYEQYF. CDR3 DNA, as far as it was read: TGTGCCAGCAGCTTAGACAGGGGTTACGAG.

Points on this clone: The read falls 3 residues short of the CDR3 end, and the missing part is taken from the germline J gene. The chain links TRBV5-1 to TRBJ1-1; 12 positions match TRBD1. The V gene end was trimmed by 4 bases and the J gene end by 4 bases; junction bases not matched to a gene: 2. CDR1 is SGHRS and CDR2 is YFSETQ in the germline V gene. The CDR3 runs 14 residues. The CDR3 bases that were read are TGCGCCAGCAGCGGGGGACAGGGGGCCACTGAA. It encodes CASSGGQGATE. The whole CDR3 protein reads CASSGGQGATEAFF.